This TCR beta chain appears in the sequencing data of a study of cytomegalovirus exposure and HLA in healthy donors. Turning to the study itself: Earlier sequencing of 150 million to 200 million T cells yielded fewer than 140 million unique TCR beta sequences.

Unrecorded immune exposures were likely, despite nominal health at sampling. Study outcomes and limitations: Differences between HLA loci emerged in a later analysis of TCR association rates, with DRB1 most and HLA-C fewest. Analyses of presence/absence relied on an assumption of roughly uniform sequencing depth across donors.

The PCR made use of 60 Vbeta and 13 Jbeta primers. Data came from immunoSEQ multiplex PCR; TCRdb stores just in-frame clones and leaves some out. Among about 160,000 clones listed, around 79% were seen once. Remarks on this clone: What it binds is not known.

The TCR originated in a woman between 45 and 65 years old in good health and CMV-seropositive. Sample: PBMCs.

The CDR3 bases are TGCAGCGTTGGCGGGGGGCTCTACGAGCAGTACTTC. Residues: CSVGGGLYEQYF. This chain joins TRBV29-1 and TRBJ2-7; 8 bases align to TRBD2. V dropped 4 bases and J dropped 3; count of bases not matched to a gene: 2. The CDR3 runs to 12 residues. The V gene's germline CDR1 is SQVTM and CDR2 ANQGSEA.